These 26 T cell receptor beta chains came from one sample sequenced in a study of shared clonotypes between healthy human individuals (dated by TCRdb to 2018 to 2021). Receptor libraries were prepared by the immunoSEQ multiplex PCR assay. TCRdb obtained this table from immuneACCESS and retained in-frame rearrangements with V and J assigned. These tables miss some clones; where compared with another copy, unresolved V genes account for less than half of the shortfall, and the remainder is unexplained. The sample yields some 2.1 million clones; 90% to 95% were counted once. Under 0.15% of the sample is taken by the ten largest. Sequenced: naive CD4+ T cells sorted from blood. Reading the label with the study, this specimen's cell subset or site is: CD45RA+ positively selected. All receptors come from a man between 18 and 29 years old in good health.

The chain uses TRBV4-3 and TRBJ1-6; no clear D. With 0 bases removed from V and 0 bases from J, the gap between germline ends came to 12 bases. In germline, CDR1 is LGHNA, CDR2 YSLEER. The CDR3 sequence is 18 residues long. The CDR3 spells CASSQEAPGSSYNSPLHF. CDR3 DNA sequence: TGCGCCAGCAGCCAAGAGGCCCCCGGGAGCTCCTATAATTCACCCCTCCACTTT.

The chain joins TRBV18 to TRBJ2-5, with 13 bases that match TRBD2. With V trimmed by 0 bases and J by 2 bases, 9 bases remained unmatched. Germline CDR1 is KGHSH and CDR2 is LQKENI. CDR3 length: 19 amino acids. CDR3 protein: CASSPPLNRLAGGQETQYF. For the CDR3, the DNA is TGTGCCAGCTCACCACCCCTGAATAGACTAGCGGGGGGTCAAGAGACCCAGTACTTC. Variable domain in full (rest from reference TRBV18 and TRBJ2-5): NAGVMQNPRHLVRRRGQEARLRCSPMKGHSHVYWYRQLPEEGLKFMVYLQKENIIDESGMPKERFSAEFPKEGPSILRIQQVVRGDSAAYFCASSPPLNRLAGGQETQYFGPGTRLLVL.

The V call is TRBV21-1, the J call TRBJ2-3; the table assigns TRBD2, which was not confirmed against the DNA. TRBV21-1 is a documented pseudogene. The CDR3 has 21 amino acids. The CDR3 sequence: CASSNLLGGTSGRDRTDTQYF. CDR3 in DNA: TGTGCCAGCAGCAACCTGCTCGGAGGGACTAGCGGGAGGGACCGCACAGATACGCAGTATTTT.

The chain is built from TRBV7-2 and TRBJ2-1, with D perhaps matching TRBD2 (5 bases). The CDR3 runs to 14 residues. Germline values: CDR1 SGHTA, CDR2 FQGNSA. V lost 8 bases and J 2 bases, leaving 13 bases between the germline ends. CDR3 protein: CASGRAETYNEQFF. The DNA of the CDR3 is TGTGCCAGCGGCCGAGCGGAGACCTACAATGAGCAGTTCTTC. The full variable domain, its missing parts supplied by reference TRBV7-2 and TRBJ2-1, is GAGVSQSPSNKVTEKGKDVELRCDPISGHTALYWYRQSLGQGLEFLIYFQGNSAPDKSGLPSDRFSAERTGGSVSTLTIQRTQQEDSAVYLCASGRAETYNEQFFGPGTRLTVL.

The rearrangement joins TRBV30 to TRBJ2-3, with D tentatively TRBD1 or TRBD2 (6 bases each). Germline assignment: CDR1 GTSNPN and CDR2 SVGIG (reference sequence). Trimming removed 1 base from V and 1 base from J, with 12 bases in between. This CDR3 is 15 amino acids long. CDR3: CAWSAGGRGTDTQYF. Written as DNA, the CDR3 is TGTGCCTGGAGTGCTGGGGGGCGCGGCACAGATACGCAGTATTTT.

J is TRBJ2-7 and V is TRBV5-6; D unresolved. Germline CDR1 is SGHDT and CDR2 is YYEEEE. V dropped 2 bases and J dropped 0 bases, with 12 bases sitting between them. This CDR3 has 15 residues. In DNA form, the CDR3 reads TGTGCCAGCAGCTTAAGAGCGAGCAGCTCCTACGAGCAGTACTTC. Protein product: CASSLRASSSYEQYF. The whole variable domain, filled in from reference TRBV5-6 and TRBJ2-7, reads DAGVTQSPTHLIKTRGQQVTLRCSPKSGHDTVSWYQQALGQGPQFIFQYYEEEERQRGNFPDRFSGHQFPNYSSELNVNALLLGDSALYLCASSLRASSSYEQYFGPGTRLTVT.

Regarding this clone: This clone may be a read error of a much larger clone one base away. Other nucleotide sequences in the sample specify the same CDR3. The chain combines TRBV28 with TRBJ1-5; D call uncertain. CDR3 length: 11 amino acids. Germline CDR1 is MDHEN and CDR2 is SYDVKM. Trimming left V 9 bases short and J 1 base short, with 4 bases between. CDR3: CASGSNQPQHF. For the CDR3, the DNA is TGTGCCAGTGGCAGCAATCAGCCCCAGCATTTT.

V and J are TRBV10-1 and TRBJ1-5, with D unresolved. CDR1 and CDR2 from the germline V gene are WNHNN and SYGVQD (reference sequence). V was pared by 2 bases and J by 3 bases, with 20 bases between. The CDR3 has 18 amino acids. CDR3 bases: TGCGCCAGCAGTGAGGATGGGGATCGCCGGGGTAACAATCAGCCCCAGCATTTT. Translating gives CASSEDGDRRGNNQPQHF.

J is TRBJ1-2 and V is TRBV10-3; maybe TRBD1 (6 bases). Trimming stripped 6 bases from V and 1 base from J, with 21 bases between. In germline, CDR1 is ENHRY, CDR2 SYGVKD. This CDR3 spans 17 amino acids. The CDR3 sequence is CAIRVQGGWNDNYGYTF. CDR3 coding DNA: TGTGCCATCAGAGTACAGGGAGGTTGGAATGATAACTATGGCTACACCTTC.

This chain joins TRBV5-4 and TRBJ1-6; D remains unclear. The V end lost 3 bases, the J end lost 5 bases, and 9 bases lay between the germline ends. The CDR3 is made up of 14 amino acids. CDR1 and CDR2 from the germline V gene are SGHNT and YYREEE (reference sequence). The CDR3 loop is CASSSGQNNSPLHF. CDR3 nucleotide sequence: TGTGCCAGCAGCTCCGGGCAAAATAATTCACCCCTCCACTTT.

The rearrangement uses TRBV11-2 and TRBJ2-2; D remains ambiguous. The CDR3 totals 15 residues. Trimming stripped 0 bases from V and 0 bases from J, with 5 bases between. CDR1 SGHAT and CDR2 FQNNGV come from the germline V gene. CDR3 nucleotide sequence: TGTGCCAGCAGCTTAGAGGCGTCGAACACCGGGGAGCTGTTTTTT. It yields the protein CASSLEASNTGELFF.

The chain couples TRBV6-5 to TRBJ2-2, with no clear D. The CDR3 spans 16 residues. Trimming removed 2 bases at V and 1 base at J, with 11 bases between. Germline V lookup: CDR1 MNHEY, CDR2 SVGAGI. The CDR3 DNA sequence: TGTGCCAGCAGTTACGTCGGTTCAGGGAACACCGGGGAGCTGTTTTTT. This encodes CASSYVGSGNTGELFF.

About this clone: This same CDR3 is encoded by further DNA sequences in the sample. The genes are TRBV5-1 and TRBJ1-1; D may be TRBD1 (6 bases). V shed 4 bases and J shed 0 bases, with 10 bases lying between them. Germline V gives CDR1 SGHRS, CDR2 YFSETQ. This CDR3 is 14 amino acids long. The CDR3 sequence: CASSQGHLNTEAFF. The DNA of the CDR3 is TGCGCCAGCAGCCAGGGACATTTGAACACTGAAGCTTTCTTT. Using reference TRBV5-1 and TRBJ1-1 for the parts outside the CDR3, the full variable domain is KAGVTQTPRYLIKTRGQQVTLSCSPISGHRSVSWYQQTPGQGLQFLFEYFSETQRNKGNFPGRFSGRQFSNSRSEMNVSTLELGDSALYLCASSQGHLNTEAFFGQGTRLTVV.

CDR3 region: CASSLGAVQETQYF. CDR3 nucleotides: TGTGCCAGCAGCTTAGGAGCAGTACAAGAGACCCAGTACTTC. J is TRBJ2-5 and V is TRBV7-9; D unresolved. The CDR3 contains 14 residues. Germline V CDR1 and CDR2: SEHNR, FQNEAQ (reference sequence). The V and J ends lost 1 base and 2 bases respectively, with 8 bases between them.

The chain combines TRBV28 with TRBJ1-6; 9 bases match TRBD1. CDR3 size: 15 residues. Unmatched junction bases numbered 7, after V lost 3 bases and J lost 10 bases. Germline CDR1 is MDHEN and CDR2 is SYDVKM. Here the CDR3 DNA reads TGTGCCAGCAGTTTTGGACAGGGGACGCACTCACCCCTCCACTTT. Its protein product is CASSFGQGTHSPLHF.

A single count supports this clone. Since a much larger clone is just one base distant, this may be a read error. This sample also contains other DNA sequences that code for the same CDR3. V usage is TRBV7-8 and J usage is TRBJ2-1, with D perhaps given as TRBD1 or TRBD2 (5 bases each). The CDR3 consists of 15 residues. CDR1 is SGHVS, CDR2 FQNEAQ, per germline. The V end was cut by 0 bases, the J end by 0 bases, with 6 bases between. CDR3 DNA sequence: TGTGCCAGCAGCTTAGCGGGGGTCTCCTACAATGAGCAGTTCTTC. Translated: CASSLAGVSYNEQFF.

Comment on this clone: The limits of the CDR3 on the DNA are not certain, so only TCRdb's listed CDR3 is given. V gene TRBV2 combines with J gene TRBJ2-5; the DNA was not compared with TRBD2, the D call given in the table. The CDR3 contains 13 residues when both ends are counted. The germline CDR1 and CDR2 sequences are SNHLY and FYNNEI. The CDR3 loop reads CASSEWASGAAYF.

The chain joins TRBV5-1 to TRBJ1-1, with D perhaps matching TRBD1 (6 bases). This CDR3 is built from 15 residues. Germline CDR1 is SGHRS and CDR2 is YFSETQ. Deletions cut 0 bases from V and 1 base from J, with 10 bases between. The CDR3: CASSLGQDRNTEAFF. In DNA form, the CDR3 reads TGCGCCAGCAGCTTGGGACAGGACCGGAACACTGAAGCTTTCTTT. The whole variable domain, remainder taken from reference TRBV5-1 and TRBJ1-1, is KAGVTQTPRYLIKTRGQQVTLSCSPISGHRSVSWYQQTPGQGLQFLFEYFSETQRNKGNFPGRFSGRQFSNSRSEMNVSTLELGDSALYLCASSLGQDRNTEAFFGQGTRLTVV.

To note about this clone: The sample carries other DNA sequences with the same CDR3. The gene calls are TRBV28 and TRBJ1-4; possible D gene TRBD1, 6 bases. CDR1 and CDR2 from the germline V gene are MDHEN and SYDVKM. Trimming cost V 6 bases and J 8 bases, with 10 bases left between them. The CDR3 totals 12 residues. CDR3 nucleotides: TGTGCCAGCAGCGGAGGGGGGGAAAAACTGTTTTTT. It translates to CASSGGGEKLFF.

V is TRBV7-2 and J is TRBJ1-3, with D hard to call. The germline V gene encodes CDR1 SGHTA and CDR2 FQGNSA. Trimming removed 2 bases at V and 2 bases at J, with 10 bases between. This CDR3 is built from 15 residues. The CDR3: CASSLRGYPGNTIYF. CDR3 sequence (DNA): TGTGCCAGCAGCTTACGAGGATACCCTGGAAACACCATATATTTT.

J is TRBJ2-7 and V is TRBV2; 11 nucleotides agree with TRBD2. Per the germline V gene, CDR1 is SNHLY and CDR2 is FYNNEI. The CDR3 is 15 residues long. V shed 4 bases, J shed 3 bases, and the junction held 5 bases outside the gene matches. The CDR3 loop reads CASSAPGTSGYEQYF. The CDR3 DNA is TGTGCCAGCAGTGCCCCCGGGACTAGCGGCTACGAGCAGTACTTC.

The rearrangement links TRBV5-1 to TRBJ2-3; TRBD2 might be the D (5 bases). The V and J ends lost 1 base and 0 bases respectively, with 12 bases between them. Germline V gene sequence: CDR1 SGHRS, CDR2 YFSETQ. The length of the CDR3 is 16 residues. As DNA, the CDR3 is TGCGCCAGCAGCTTGATGTCGGGGATTAGCACAGATACGCAGTATTTT. Protein product: CASSLMSGISTDTQYF.

Points on this clone: This specimen includes other DNA sequences encoding the same CDR3. The gene calls are TRBV7-2 and TRBJ1-2, with D possibly matching TRBD1 (5 bases). CDR3 length: 13 amino acids. Germline CDR1 is SGHTA and CDR2 is FQGNSA. Between the trimmed V and J ends, which lost 0 bases and 8 bases, there was a span of 10 bases. CDR3 residues: CASSLAGGNGYTF. Here the CDR3 DNA reads TGTGCCAGCAGCTTAGCTGGGGGTAACGGCTACACCTTC.

Only one count was recorded for this clone. Other DNA sequences in the same sample also yield this CDR3. The rearrangement links TRBV5-1 to TRBJ2-5; 10 nucleotides line up with TRBD2. Losses at the gene ends were 3 bases for V and 5 bases for J; bases not matched to a gene: 1. The germline CDR1 and CDR2 sequences are SGHRS and YFSETQ. This CDR3 contains 13 residues. The CDR3 is CASSWGLAETQYF. The DNA of the CDR3 is TGCGCCAGCAGCTGGGGACTAGCGGAGACCCAGTACTTC.

For this clone: Within the sample, other DNA sequences also encode this same CDR3. The J gene is TRBJ1-1, the V gene TRBV19; 8 bases match TRBD1. With 5 bases clipped from V and 2 bases from J, the junction kept 4 bases outside the gene matches. CDR3 length: 14 amino acids. Germline CDR1 is LNHDA and CDR2 is SQIVND (reference sequence). The CDR3 loop is CASSPGQGNTEAFF. The CDR3 DNA reads TGTGCCAGTAGTCCAGGACAGGGCAACACTGAAGCTTTCTTT.

This chain joins TRBV2 and TRBJ2-7; 9 positions match TRBD1. Germline-derived CDR1 and CDR2 are SNHLY and FYNNEI. The V and J ends lost 4 bases and 6 bases, in that order; junction bases with no gene match: 7. This CDR3 has 14 residues. As DNA, the CDR3 is TGTGCCAGCAGTGGGACAGGGGCAAAGGCCGAGCAGTACTTC. This sequence encodes CASSGTGAKAEQYF. Filled out from reference TRBV2 and TRBJ2-7, the complete variable domain reads EPEVTQTPSHQVTQMGQEVILRCVPISNHLYFYWYRQILGQKVEFLVSFYNNEISEKSEIFDDQFSVERPDGSNFTLKIRSTKLEDSAMYFCASSGTGAKAEQYFGPGTRLTVT.